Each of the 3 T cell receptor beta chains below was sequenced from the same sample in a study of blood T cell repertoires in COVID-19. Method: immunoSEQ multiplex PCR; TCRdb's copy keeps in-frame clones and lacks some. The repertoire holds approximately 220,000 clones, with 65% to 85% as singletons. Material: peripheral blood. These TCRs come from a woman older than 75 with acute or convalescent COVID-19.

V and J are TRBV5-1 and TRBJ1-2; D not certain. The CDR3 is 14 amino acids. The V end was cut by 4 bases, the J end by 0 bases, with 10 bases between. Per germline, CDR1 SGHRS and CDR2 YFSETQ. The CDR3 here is CASSPATTNYGYTF. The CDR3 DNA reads TGCGCCAGCAGCCCGGCGACAACTAACTATGGCTACACCTTC.

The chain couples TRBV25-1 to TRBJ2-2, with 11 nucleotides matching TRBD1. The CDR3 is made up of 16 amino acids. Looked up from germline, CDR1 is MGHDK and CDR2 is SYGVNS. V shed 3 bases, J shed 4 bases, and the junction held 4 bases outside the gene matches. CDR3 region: CASSDRGQGGTGELFF. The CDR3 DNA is TGTGCCAGCAGTGACAGGGGACAGGGGGGCACCGGGGAGCTGTTTTTT.

The CDR3 loop reads CASSPERGLSYNEQFF. The DNA for the CDR3 is TGTGCCAGCTCGCCAGAACGGGGTCTTTCCTACAATGAGCAGTTCTTC. The chain recombines TRBV7-9 with TRBJ2-1, with D possibly matching TRBD2 (5 bases). Per the germline V gene, CDR1 is SEHNR and CDR2 is FQNEAQ (reference sequence). CDR3 length: 16 amino acids. Trimming took 8 bases from V and 1 from J, leaving 18 bases between them.